This T cell receptor beta chain derives from a study of blood T cell repertoires in COVID-19. Study-level information: The origin of the acute and convalescent COVID-19 samples was the United States, Italy and Spain.

In the original workflow: From reference gene primer amplification, estimates of nucleated cell counts were derived. Sequencing was performed with immunoSEQ multiplex PCR; in TCRdb, only in-frame clones are kept and a portion is missing. V, J and clone size reflect that table, while D and trimming were determined from the DNA. The data show 300,000 to 400,000 clones, almost 90% seen once. V was cut by 4 bases and J by 1 base, with 11 bases left in between. The CDR3 extends over 14 amino acids. Germline assignment: CDR1 SGHDT and CDR2 YYEEEE. Enrollment of patients from Seattle took place during active infection, with longitudinal follow-up.

Specimen: peripheral blood. The sequence was collected from a woman aged 70 to 79 with COVID-19, enrolled during active disease. This chain connects TRBV5-6 to TRBJ1-1; no definite D call. CDR3 loop: CASSPESPNTEAFF. The CDR3 DNA sequence: TGTGCCAGCAGCCCTGAGAGCCCGAACACTGAAGCTTTCTTT.